Shown below are 7 T cell receptor beta chains from a single sample sequenced in a study of T cell responses to AZD1222 COVID-19 vaccine. The assay was immunoSEQ multiplex PCR, and TCRdb's table has in-frame clones only and misses some. Of tens of thousands of clones detected, about nine tenths appear once; the ten largest clones hold about 1.3%. Here the sequenced sample was peripheral blood, taken 28 days after the second AZD1222 dose. Source of these receptors: an adult who received the AZD1222 COVID-19 vaccine.

The rearrangement links TRBV28 to TRBJ2-7; D gene unclear. The ends were cut back, 1 base at V and 5 bases at J, with 21 bases in the middle. The germline CDR1 and CDR2 sequences are MDHEN and SYDVKM. The CDR3 sequence is 17 residues long. CDR3 in DNA: TGTGCCAGCAGTTTATCGTCGGGTAGGCTTTTTTATGACGAGCAGTACTTC. Translated: CASSLSSGRLFYDEQYF.

The chain joins TRBV6-5 to TRBJ1-1, with 7 bases that match TRBD1. CDR3 length: 14 residues. The germline V gene has CDR1 MNHEY and CDR2 SVGAGI. J was trimmed by 1 base and V by 6 bases; bases with no gene match: 5. The CDR3 nucleotides read TGTGCCAGCAGGGTCGGGACAGCGAACACTGAAGCTTTCTTT. Amino acids: CASRVGTANTEAFF.

The chain recombines TRBV2 with TRBJ1-5; no firm D call. The germline CDR1 and CDR2 sequences are SNHLY and FYNNEI. The CDR3 extends over 13 amino acids. The ends were cut back, 6 bases at V and 6 bases at J, with 12 bases in the middle. The CDR3 sequence is CASRRIVGQPQHF. The CDR3 DNA follows: TGTGCCAGCAGGAGGATTGTCGGTCAGCCCCAGCATTTT.

V gene TRBV7-3 combines with J gene TRBJ2-1; TRBD2 agrees at 10 bases. CDR1 is SGHTA, CDR2 FQGTGA, per germline. After removal of 5 bases from V and 2 bases from J, the junction contained 3 bases not matched to a gene. CDR3 size: 15 residues. The CDR3 spells CASSPAGGPYNEQFF. DNA for the CDR3: TGTGCCAGCAGCCCAGCGGGGGGGCCCTACAATGAGCAGTTCTTC.

In its sample, this clone was seen once. The chain joins TRBV6-2 or TRBV6-3 to TRBJ1-5; D ambiguous. Trimming left V 2 bases short and J 5 bases short, with 13 bases between. Germline V CDR1 and CDR2: MNHEY, SVGEGT. The CDR3 has 15 amino acids. The CDR3 DNA follows: TGTGCCAGCAGTTACGCCCGGGTTGGTGATCAGCCCCAGCATTTT. Its protein product is CASSYARVGDQPQHF.

V gene TRBV24-1 combines with J gene TRBJ2-1; D is undetermined. Germline CDR1 and CDR2: KGHDR and SFDVKD. The CDR3 loop spans 11 amino acids. V shed 9 bases and J shed 8 bases, with 10 bases lying between them. Here the CDR3 reads CATQKRDEQFF. The CDR3 DNA follows: TGTGCCACCCAAAAAAGGGATGAGCAGTTCTTC.

The genes are TRBV4-1 and TRBJ2-5; D remains unclear. With 1 base removed from V and 3 bases from J, the gap between germline ends came to 9 bases. The CDR3 is made up of 14 amino acids. The germline gives CDR1 MGHRA, CDR2 YSYEKL. CDR3 in DNA: TGCGCCAGCAGCCAAGTCCGGGCCGAAGAGACCCAGTACTTC. It is translated as CASSQVRAEETQYF.